The 6 T cell receptor beta chains below were found in one sample sequenced in a study of CD8 T cells in Susac syndrome. cDNA came from about 0.5 to 1 ug RNA primed by random hexamers. TCRdb reanalysed the immunoSEQ multiplex PCR reads using MiXCR and keeps one entry per CDR3 protein. The data contain under 200,000 distinct CDR3 sequences, 95% of them singletons. The sequenced sample was CD4+ T cells from PBMCs. These receptors came from a human donor with Susac syndrome.

The chain is built from TRBV15 and TRBJ1-2; weak D call: TRBD1 (6 bases). This CDR3 is built from 13 residues. CDR1 is LNHNV and CDR2 is YYDKDF in the germline V gene (reference sequence). Trimming stripped 0 bases from V and 8 bases from J, with 10 bases between. The CDR3, as DNA: TGTGCCACCAGCAGAGACCCGGACAGCGGCTACACCTTC. Protein sequence: CATSRDPDSGYTF.

The CDR3 DNA reads as TGTGCCAGCAGCGTCCGGGGGGGCCACGGGGGGACCCAGTACTTC. Translating it yields CASSVRGGHGGTQYF. V is TRBV9 and J is TRBJ2-5; TRBD2 matches 8 bases. Germline assignment: CDR1 SGDLS and CDR2 YYNGEE. The V and J ends lost 2 bases and 7 bases, in that order; junction bases with no gene match: 10. The CDR3 is made up of 15 amino acids.

The V and J genes are TRBV3-1 and TRBJ1-5, with D perhaps matching TRBD1 (5 bases). CDR3 length: 14 residues. The V and J ends lost 6 bases and 0 bases respectively, with 9 bases between them. Germline CDR1 reads LGHDT; CDR2 reads YNNKEL (reference sequence). The CDR3 loop is CASSRQNSNQPQHF. DNA for the CDR3: TGTGCCAGCAGTCGACAGAATAGCAATCAGCCCCAGCATTTT.

The table lists this clonotype with a count of one. V usage is TRBV24-1 and J usage is TRBJ2-3; D is possibly TRBD1 or TRBD2 (5 bases each). With 4 bases removed from V and 7 bases from J, the gap between germline ends came to 8 bases. The CDR3 runs 12 residues. Germline V gives CDR1 KGHDR, CDR2 SFDVKD. This CDR3 reads CATSESGHTQYF. CDR3 nucleotides: TGTGCCACCAGTGAGTCGGGACATACGCAGTATTTT.

The J gene is TRBJ2-7, the V gene TRBV15; the D gene is possibly TRBD1 (6 bases). The V end was cut by 0 bases, the J end by 3 bases, with 12 bases between. CDR1 LNHNV and CDR2 YYDKDF come from the germline V gene (reference sequence). The CDR3 is made up of 15 amino acids. The CDR3 region has the DNA TGTGCCACCAGCAGAGAGGGACAAAGTTTCTACGAGCAGTACTTC. It translates to CATSREGQSFYEQYF.

The chain recombines TRBV9 with TRBJ2-1; 10 bases line up with TRBD2. CDR3 length: 13 residues. Germline lookup yields CDR1 SGDLS and CDR2 YYNGEE. The V and J ends lost 4 bases and 8 bases, in that order; junction bases with no gene match: 3. CDR3 protein: CASSSGGAYEQFF. The CDR3 DNA reads TGTGCCAGCAGCAGCGGGGGGGCGTATGAGCAGTTCTTC.